What follows are 11 T cell receptor beta chains derived from one specimen sequenced in a study of neurological immune-mediated disorders. TCRdb recomputed calls from the 5' RACE reads with MiXCR, one row per CDR3 protein. Among tens of thousands of distinct CDR3 sequences listed, 4.5% to 5.5% were seen once. Sequenced sample: PBMCs. Source of these receptors: a woman in her seventies with multiple sclerosis.

This clonotype was counted many times. V usage is TRBV20-1 and J usage is TRBJ2-7; 7 bases line up with TRBD1. Germline V gives CDR1 DFQATT, CDR2 SNEGSKA (reference sequence). J was trimmed by 3 bases and V by 0 bases; bases with no gene match: 5. This CDR3 has 14 residues. The DNA of the CDR3 is TGCAGTGCTAGAGACCGGGACAGAATCTACGAGCAGTACTTC. As protein: CSARDRDRIYEQYF.

This chain uses TRBV20-1 with TRBJ2-1; 16 bases align to TRBD2. The CDR3 is made up of 15 amino acids. With 5 bases clipped from V and 9 bases from J, the junction kept 7 bases outside the gene matches. Germline V CDR1 and CDR2: DFQATT, SNEGSKA (reference sequence). The DNA of the CDR3 is TGCAGTGCTTACGGGACTAGCGGGAGGGCCACTGAGCAGTTCTTC. Translating gives CSAYGTSGRATEQFF.

This clonotype was detected only a few times. The chain couples TRBV5-5 to TRBJ1-1; D might be TRBD1 (6 bases). The CDR3 covers 14 residues. With 4 bases removed from V and 5 bases from J, the gap between germline ends came to 15 bases. Germline CDR1 and CDR2: SGHKS and YYEKEE (reference sequence). CDR3 coding DNA: TGTGCCAGCAGCCTACTGGGGGGGCAGACTGAAGCTTTCTTT. Its protein product is CASSLLGGQTEAFF.

This clonotype was detected many times. The rearrangement uses TRBV20-1 and TRBJ2-7; 9 bases line up with TRBD2. Germline CDR1 DFQATT, CDR2 SNEGSKA (reference sequence). J lost 4 bases, V lost 4 bases, and 8 bases had no gene match. This CDR3 has 14 residues. The CDR3 region has the DNA TGCAGTGCTAAAGATAGCGGGAGTACTTACGAGCAGTACTTC. Protein sequence: CSAKDSGSTYEQYF.

There are many counts of this clonotype. The chain recombines TRBV7-9 with TRBJ2-7; tentative D call: TRBD1 (6 bases). This CDR3 region has 14 residues. Germline assignment: CDR1 SEHNR and CDR2 FQNEAQ (reference sequence). With 7 bases removed from V and 6 bases from J, the gap between germline ends came to 19 bases. The CDR3 bases are TGTGCCAGCACCGCATTAGGGGGAAAAGGCGAGCAGTACTTC. Its protein product is CASTALGGKGEQYF.

This clonotype was seen ten or more times. The chain employs TRBV14 and TRBJ2-6, with 7 bases fitting TRBD2. J lost 0 bases, V lost 7 bases, and 6 bases had no gene match. The CDR3 totals 16 residues. From germline, CDR1 is SGHDN and CDR2 FVKESK. Here the CDR3 reads CASTEGGYSGANVLTF. CDR3 nucleotide sequence: TGTGCCAGCACGGAGGGAGGGTACTCTGGGGCCAACGTCCTGACTTTC.

This clonotype was seen repeatedly, ten times or more. The chain combines TRBV10-3 with TRBJ1-1, with 7 nucleotides matching TRBD1. Unmatched junction bases numbered 3, after V lost 4 bases and J lost 1 base. Germline V gene sequence: CDR1 ENHRY, CDR2 SYGVKD. This CDR3 is built from 14 residues. Written as DNA, the CDR3 is TGTGCCATCAGTGGAGGGACAGAGAACACTGAAGCTTTCTTT. As protein: CAISGGTENTEAFF.

This clonotype was counted at least ten times. V usage is TRBV7-2 and J usage is TRBJ1-1, with a possible D match to TRBD1 (6 bases). Trimming left V 4 bases short and J 0 bases short, with 12 bases between. This CDR3 spans 15 amino acids. The V gene's germline CDR1 is SGHTA and CDR2 FQGNSA. The CDR3 spells CASSSRGRMNTEAFF. CDR3 coding DNA: TGTGCCAGCAGCTCCAGGGGCAGGATGAACACTGAAGCTTTCTTT.

This clonotype was seen repeatedly, ten times or more. DNA of the CDR3: TGTGCCAGCGGGGCAGGGGGCCCTAATGAGCAGTTCTTC. Translation: CASGAGGPNEQFF. The chain is built from TRBV5-6 and TRBJ2-1; the match to TRBD1 covers 8 bases. Losses at the gene ends were 7 bases for V and 7 bases for J; bases not matched to a gene: 7. CDR1 and CDR2 from the germline V gene are SGHDT and YYEEEE. The CDR3 runs to 13 residues.

This clonotype was counted at least ten times. The genes are TRBV5-1 and TRBJ2-1; D unclear. The CDR3 runs 14 residues. The germline V gene encodes CDR1 SGHRS and CDR2 YFSETQ. V lost 0 bases and J 1 base, leaving 5 bases between the germline ends. CDR3 protein: CASSLGPSYNEQFF. The CDR3 DNA reads TGCGCCAGCAGCTTGGGTCCTTCCTACAATGAGCAGTTCTTC.

This clonotype was counted only a few times. J is TRBJ2-1 and V is TRBV7-2; no firm D call. The V gene's germline CDR1 is SGHTA and CDR2 FQGNSA. Deletions cut 5 bases from V and 0 bases from J, with 17 bases between. CDR3 size: 17 residues. CDR3 DNA sequence: TGTGCCAGCAGCCCAGGCCTCCGGCTCAGCTCCTACAATGAGCAGTTCTTC. It specifies CASSPGLRLSSYNEQFF.